The rows below give T cell receptor beta chains drawn from one sample of a study of cytomegalovirus exposure and HLA in healthy donors. The table came from immunoSEQ multiplex PCR; TCRdb's copy has only in-frame clones and leaves some out. The data contain around 120,000 clones, around a tenth of them singletons. Source material: PBMCs. The receptors come from a young man in good health and CMV-seronegative. The conserved cysteine and the conserved F or W are not part of the CDR3 here.

TRBV10-3 | AAKAGGALEAF
TRBV14 | ASSQVGTRGAYEQY
TRBV19 | ASSIAGQTIYEQY
TRBV2 | ASRASGSGTGELF
TRBV6-1 | ASGIRGRETQY
TRBV5-1 | ASSFEGQPQH
TRBV10-3 | ATAREQNTGELF
TRBV7-9 | ASGPGTSENTGELF
TRBV10-3 | AIRRGTSATTDTQY
TRBV25-1 | ASSALEQF
TRBV5-4 | ASSFGQVGAYEQY
TRBV29-1 | SAPLPSGRNEQF
TRBV9 | ASSVRTSGSVETQY
TRBV9 | ASSAGRQMNTEAF
TRBV9 | ASSVGASFPEQY
TRBV5-1 | ASRPGLAEYNEQF
TRBV14 | ASSPRTSGGGDEQF
TRBV7-8 | ASSSPIAKNIQY
TRBV4-1 | ASSQDWTSTDTQY
TRBV18 | ASSPTGGNQPQH
TRBV9 | ASSFWDWRDTGELF
TRBV27 | ASSSLLSRLAGYNEQF
TRBV2 | ASSVAGNEQF
TRBV6-1 | ASSEAGGFYNEQF
TRBV9 | ASSPSGGQGYEKLF
TRBV19 | ASSIGGTQGQLYGYT
TRBV28 | ASSRTGTGLDEQY
TRBV25-1 | ASSEWPGSGYT
TRBV11-3 | ASQTGVLSTEAF
TRBV7-6 | ASSLRVSSSYEQY
TRBV5-1 | ASSLMTGRENWNTEAF
TRBV5-1 | ASSWGPREKLF
TRBV10-1 | ASSWGGAFDEQF
TRBV30 | AWSKQGRTEAF
TRBV27 | ASSLVRPLASSYNEQF
TRBV5-5 | ASSPGGNYEQY